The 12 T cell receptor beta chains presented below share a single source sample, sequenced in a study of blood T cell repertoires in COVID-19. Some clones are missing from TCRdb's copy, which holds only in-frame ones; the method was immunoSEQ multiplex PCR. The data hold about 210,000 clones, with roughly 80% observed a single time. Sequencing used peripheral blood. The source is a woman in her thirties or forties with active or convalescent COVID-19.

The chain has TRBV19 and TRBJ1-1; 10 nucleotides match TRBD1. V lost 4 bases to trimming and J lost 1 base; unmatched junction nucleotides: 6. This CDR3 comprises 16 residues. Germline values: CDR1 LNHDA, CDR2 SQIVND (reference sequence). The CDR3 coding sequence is TGTGCCAGTAGTACCGGACAGGGGGGGCCGAACACTGAAGCTTTCTTT. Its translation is CASSTGQGGPNTEAFF. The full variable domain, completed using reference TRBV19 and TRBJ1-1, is DGGITQSPKYLFRKEGQNVTLSCEQNLNHDAMYWYRQDPGQGLRLIYYSQIVNDFQKGDIAEGYSVSREKKESFPLTVTSAQKNPTAFYLCASSTGQGGPNTEAFFGQGTRLTVV.

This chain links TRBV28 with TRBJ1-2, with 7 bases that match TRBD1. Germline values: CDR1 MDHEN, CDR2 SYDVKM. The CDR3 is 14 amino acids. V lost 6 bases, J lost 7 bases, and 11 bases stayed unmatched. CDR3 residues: CASRTGQGVGGYTF. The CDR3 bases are TGTGCCAGCAGAACGGGGCAGGGGGTTGGTGGCTACACCTTC.

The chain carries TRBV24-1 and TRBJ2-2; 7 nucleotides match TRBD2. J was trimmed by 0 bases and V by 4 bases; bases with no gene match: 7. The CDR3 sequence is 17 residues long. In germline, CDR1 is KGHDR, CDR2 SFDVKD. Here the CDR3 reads CATSDASGQTNTGELFF. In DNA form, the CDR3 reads TGTGCCACCAGTGACGCTAGCGGCCAAACGAACACCGGGGAGCTGTTTTTT.

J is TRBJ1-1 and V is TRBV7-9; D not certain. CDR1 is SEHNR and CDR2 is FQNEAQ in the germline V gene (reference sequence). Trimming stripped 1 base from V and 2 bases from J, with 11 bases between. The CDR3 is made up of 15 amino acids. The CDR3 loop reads CASSLGTVFNTEAFF. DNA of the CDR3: TGTGCCAGCAGCTTAGGAACGGTCTTCAACACTGAAGCTTTCTTT.

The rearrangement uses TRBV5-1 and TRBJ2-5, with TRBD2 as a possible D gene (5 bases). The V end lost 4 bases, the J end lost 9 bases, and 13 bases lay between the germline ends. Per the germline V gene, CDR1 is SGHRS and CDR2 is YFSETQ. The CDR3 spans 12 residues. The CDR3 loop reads CASSPSGGSQYF. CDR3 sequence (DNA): TGCGCCAGCAGCCCGTCAGGAGGCTCCCAGTACTTC.

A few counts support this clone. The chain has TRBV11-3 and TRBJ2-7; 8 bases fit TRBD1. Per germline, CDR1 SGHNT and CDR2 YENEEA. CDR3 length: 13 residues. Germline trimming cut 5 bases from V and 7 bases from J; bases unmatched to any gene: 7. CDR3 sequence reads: CASSRDRLGEQYF. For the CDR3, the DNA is TGTGCCAGCAGCCGGGACAGGCTAGGAGAGCAGTACTTC.

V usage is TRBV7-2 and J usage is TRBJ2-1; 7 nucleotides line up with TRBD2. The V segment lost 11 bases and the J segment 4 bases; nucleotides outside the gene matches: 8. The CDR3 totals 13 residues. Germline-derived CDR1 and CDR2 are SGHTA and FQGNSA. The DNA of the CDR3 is TGTGCCGCGGCTAGCGGCTTATACAATGAGCAGTTCTTC. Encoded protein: CAAASGLYNEQFF.

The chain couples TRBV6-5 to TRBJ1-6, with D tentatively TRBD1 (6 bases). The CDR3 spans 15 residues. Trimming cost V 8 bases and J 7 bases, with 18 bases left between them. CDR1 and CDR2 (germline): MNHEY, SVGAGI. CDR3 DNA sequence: TGTGCCAGCGAGACCTACAGGGAGGGAAATTCACCCCTCCACTTT. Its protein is CASETYREGNSPLHF.

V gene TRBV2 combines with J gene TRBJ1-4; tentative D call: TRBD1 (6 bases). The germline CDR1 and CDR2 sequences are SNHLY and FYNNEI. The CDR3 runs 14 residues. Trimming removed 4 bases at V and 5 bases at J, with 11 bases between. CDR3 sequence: CASSGYRANEKLFF. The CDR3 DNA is TGTGCCAGCAGTGGCTACAGGGCAAATGAAAAACTGTTTTTT.

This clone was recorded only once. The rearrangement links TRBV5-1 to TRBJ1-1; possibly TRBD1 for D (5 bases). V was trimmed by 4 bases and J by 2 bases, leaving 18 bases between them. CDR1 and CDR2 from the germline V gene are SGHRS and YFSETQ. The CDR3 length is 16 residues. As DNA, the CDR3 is TGCGCCAGCAGCCCAGCGGGGGGAGGGTATAACACTGAAGCTTTCTTT. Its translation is CASSPAGGGYNTEAFF.

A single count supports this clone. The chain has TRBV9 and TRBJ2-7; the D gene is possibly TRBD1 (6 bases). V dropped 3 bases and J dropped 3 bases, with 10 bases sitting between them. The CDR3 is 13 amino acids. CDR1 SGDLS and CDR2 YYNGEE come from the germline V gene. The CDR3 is CASSAGTNYEQYF. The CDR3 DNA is TGTGCCAGCAGCGCCGGGACAAACTACGAGCAGTACTTC.

CDR3 DNA: TGTGCCAGCAGCGACCGGGACACGAGGACTAACTATGGCTACACCTTC. Its protein is CASSDRDTRTNYGYTF. This rearrangement joins TRBV5-5 to TRBJ1-2, with D maybe TRBD1 (6 bases). Germline CDR1 and CDR2: SGHKS and YYEKEE (reference sequence). V lost 4 bases and J 0 bases, leaving 16 bases between the germline ends. The CDR3 is made up of 16 amino acids.